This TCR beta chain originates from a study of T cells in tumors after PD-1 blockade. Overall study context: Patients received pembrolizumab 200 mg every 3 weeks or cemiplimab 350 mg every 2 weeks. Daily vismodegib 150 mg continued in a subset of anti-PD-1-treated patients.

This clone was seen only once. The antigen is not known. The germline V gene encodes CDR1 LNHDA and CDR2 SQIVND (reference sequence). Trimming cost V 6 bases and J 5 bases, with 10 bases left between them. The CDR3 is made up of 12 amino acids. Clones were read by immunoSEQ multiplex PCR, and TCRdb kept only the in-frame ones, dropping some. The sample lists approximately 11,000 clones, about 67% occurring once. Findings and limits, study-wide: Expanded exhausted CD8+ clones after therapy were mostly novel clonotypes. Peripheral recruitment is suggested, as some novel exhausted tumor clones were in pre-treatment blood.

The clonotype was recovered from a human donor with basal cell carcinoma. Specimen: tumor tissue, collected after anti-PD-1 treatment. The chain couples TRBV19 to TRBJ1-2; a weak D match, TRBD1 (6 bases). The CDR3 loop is CASRGRGYGYTF. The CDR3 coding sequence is TGTGCCAGTAGGGGCAGGGGATATGGCTACACCTTC. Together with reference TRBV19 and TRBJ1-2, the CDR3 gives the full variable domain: DGGITQSPKYLFRKEGQNVTLSCEQNLNHDAMYWYRQDPGQGLRLIYYSQIVNDFQKGDIAEGYSVSREKKESFPLTVTSAQKNPTAFYLCASRGRGYGYTFGSGTRLTVV.